Following are 21 T cell receptor beta chains from one sample sequenced in a study of identical twins. From the 5' RACE reads, TCRdb called clonotypes with MiXCR, one entry per CDR3 protein. The table records under 300,000 distinct CDR3 sequences, approximately 11% of them present only once. The data also belong to a second study, concerning yellow fever vaccine responses in identical twins.

The sequenced material came from memory (CD45RO+) T cells sorted from blood. The receptor set was obtained from a woman younger than 35 in good health.

A few counts support this clonotype. The gene calls are TRBV20-1 and TRBJ1-6, with 8 bases identical to TRBD1. Trimming removed 6 bases from V and 8 bases from J; junction bases left unmatched: 6. This CDR3 has 13 amino acids. Germline V gene lookup returns CDR1 DFQATT and CDR2 SNEGSKA (reference sequence). The CDR3 loop reads CSADGQGDSPLHF. As DNA, the CDR3 is TGCAGTGCCGACGGACAGGGTGATTCACCCCTCCACTTT.

This clonotype has just a few counts. The CDR3 sequence is CASSLDLSRGTEAFF. The CDR3 coding sequence is TGTGCCAGCAGCTTAGATCTTTCTCGGGGTACTGAAGCTTTCTTT. The V and J genes are TRBV7-9 and TRBJ1-1; no definite D call. This CDR3 comprises 15 residues. Germline V gene lookup returns CDR1 SEHNR and CDR2 FQNEAQ (reference sequence). The V end lost 1 base, the J end lost 5 bases, and 14 bases lay between the germline ends.

The V and J genes are TRBV25-1 and TRBJ1-4; 7 nucleotides agree with TRBD1. Germline CDR1 is MGHDK and CDR2 is SYGVNS. Unmatched junction bases numbered 9, after V lost 6 bases and J lost 5 bases. The CDR3 length is 15 residues. This chain's CDR3 is CASSPPGQWNEKLFF. CDR3 coding DNA: TGTGCCAGCAGCCCCCCGGGACAGTGGAATGAAAAACTGTTTTTT.

This chain connects TRBV6-5 to TRBJ2-3; D could derive from TRBD1 or TRBD2 (5 bases each). Germline CDR1 and CDR2: MNHEY and SVGAGI. The CDR3 totals 15 residues. V shed 4 bases and J shed 4 bases, with 15 bases lying between them. The CDR3 is CASSLGVLGADTQYF. The CDR3 DNA follows: TGTGCCAGCAGTTTGGGGGTTTTGGGCGCAGATACGCAGTATTTT.

There are a few counts of this clonotype. The chain couples TRBV6-2 or TRBV6-3 to TRBJ2-1; D might be TRBD2 (7 bases). Per the germline V gene, CDR1 is MNHEY and CDR2 is SVGEGT. There are 16 residues in the CDR3. The V end was cut by 8 bases, the J end by 9 bases, with 26 bases between. CDR3 DNA: TGTGCCAGCGGAGGGGGAGGTGGGAGGGTGGTGGGTGAGCAGTTCTTC. Protein sequence: CASGGGGGRVVGEQFF.

This clonotype was detected many times. This chain links TRBV12-3 or TRBV12-4 with TRBJ1-6; D not resolved. The CDR3 sequence is 12 residues long. V lost 4 bases, J lost 8 bases, and 6 bases lay in between. DNA of the CDR3: TGTGCCAGCAGTTCGCGAGATTCACCCCTCCACTTT. Translation: CASSSRDSPLHF.

This clonotype was found many times. This sequence joins TRBV24-1 and TRBJ1-2; D not certain. CDR3 length: 14 residues. V was trimmed by 4 bases and J by 1 base, leaving 9 bases between them. Germline CDR1 reads KGHDR; CDR2 reads SFDVKD. The CDR3 nucleotides read TGTGCCACCAGTGAGGACGGGTTTAACTATGGCTACACCTTC. It is translated as CATSEDGFNYGYTF.

This clonotype was counted ten times or more. V usage is TRBV29-1 and J usage is TRBJ2-3; 9 bases line up with TRBD1. Germline V gives CDR1 SQVTM, CDR2 ANQGSEA. The CDR3 length is 14 residues. Trimming at V came to 6 bases and at J to 2 bases, leaving 6 bases not matched to a gene. CDR3 protein: CSVGQGGFTDTQYF. As DNA, the CDR3 is TGCAGCGTGGGACAGGGAGGGTTCACAGATACGCAGTATTTT.

The sample holds many counts of this clonotype. The chain has TRBV20-1 and TRBJ2-5; 11 nucleotides agree with TRBD1. Germline assignment: CDR1 DFQATT and CDR2 SNEGSKA (reference sequence). V lost 1 base to trimming and J lost 5 bases; unmatched junction nucleotides: 9. The CDR3 extends over 16 amino acids. The CDR3 DNA reads as TGCAGTGCTAGAGGGGTGGACAGGGGGCTGTTGGAGACCCAGTACTTC. Amino acid sequence: CSARGVDRGLLETQYF.

This chain connects TRBV5-8 to TRBJ2-1, with 7 bases fitting TRBD1. J was trimmed by 5 bases and V by 1 base; bases with no gene match: 12. CDR3 length equals 17 residues. The germline CDR1 and CDR2 sequences are SGHTS and YDEGEE. CDR3 sequence reads: CASSLSVRGLADNEQFF. DNA for the CDR3: TGTGCCAGCAGCTTGTCCGTTAGGGGGCTCGCCGACAATGAGCAGTTCTTC.

The DNA for the CDR3 is TGTGCCAGCAGCGGGACTAGCGGTTACAATGAGCAGTTCTTC. Translated, it gives CASSGTSGYNEQFF. The chain employs TRBV6-2 or TRBV6-3 and TRBJ2-1, with 11 bases matching TRBD2. CDR3 length: 14 residues. V dropped 6 bases and J dropped 4; count of bases not matched to a gene: 2. Germline V gene data show CDR1 as MNHEY and CDR2 as SVGEGT.

The chain uses TRBV6-1 and TRBJ1-2; no clear D. Trimming stripped 6 bases from V and 6 bases from J, with 14 bases between. In germline, CDR1 is MNHNS, CDR2 SASEGT. The CDR3 loop spans 13 amino acids. CDR3 coding DNA: TGTGCCAGCAGCCCCTCGGCCGGGGATGGCTACACCTTC. Translation: CASSPSAGDGYTF.

This clonotype was counted many times. The J gene is TRBJ2-7, the V gene TRBV4-3, with a tentative D call TRBD2 (6 bases). Germline CDR1 and CDR2: LGHNA and YSLEER. Trimming stripped 0 bases from V and 3 bases from J, with 12 bases between. CDR3 length: 15 amino acids. CDR3 in amino acids: CASSQDLAESYEQYF. The CDR3 DNA reads as TGCGCCAGCAGCCAAGATTTAGCGGAGAGCTACGAGCAGTACTTC.

The J gene is TRBJ2-1, the V gene TRBV5-1, with 11 bases matching TRBD2. The ends lost 1 base at V and 4 bases at J; junction bases unmatched: 22. Germline V CDR1 and CDR2: SGHRS, YFSETQ. CDR3 length: 22 amino acids. The CDR3 DNA is TGCGCCAGCAGCTTGTTACAGGAACTAGCGGGGGCGACTCCGCTACCTTACAATGAGCAGTTCTTC. It is translated as CASSLLQELAGATPLPYNEQFF.

This clonotype was counted ten times or more. V and J are TRBV20-1 and TRBJ2-5; TRBD1 agrees at 7 bases. Germline-derived CDR1 and CDR2 are DFQATT and SNEGSKA (reference sequence). The V gene end was trimmed by 0 bases and the J gene end by 1 base; junction bases not matched to a gene: 11. The CDR3 runs 17 residues. CDR3 amino acids: CSARDLGDREIQETQYF. The CDR3 DNA reads as TGCAGTGCTAGAGATTTGGGGGACAGAGAAATCCAAGAGACCCAGTACTTC.

This clonotype showed up many times. The V gene is TRBV27, the J gene TRBJ1-6, with D possibly being TRBD1 (5 bases). V was clipped by 7 bases and J by 7 bases, with 17 bases between them. CDR1 and CDR2 from the germline V gene are MNHEY and SMNVEV (reference sequence). The CDR3 runs to 15 residues. CDR3 in amino acids: CASTGTPMGNSPLHF. The CDR3 DNA reads as TGTGCCAGCACAGGGACGCCCATGGGGAATTCACCCCTCCACTTT.

The chain carries TRBV20-1 and TRBJ2-1; 9 bases agree with TRBD2. The germline CDR1 and CDR2 sequences are DFQATT and SNEGSKA (reference sequence). The J segment lost 4 bases and the V segment lost 1 base, leaving 8 bases of the junction unmatched. The CDR3 covers 16 residues. CDR3 DNA sequence: TGCAGTGCTAGAGGAGCCCAGCGGGGGGTTTACAATGAGCAGTTCTTC. It specifies CSARGAQRGVYNEQFF.

This clonotype occurred many times. This chain links TRBV6-6 with TRBJ2-5; D gene uncertain. The CDR3 length is 13 residues. Germline V gene data show CDR1 as MNHNY and CDR2 as SVGAGI (reference sequence). Trimming pared 6 bases from V and 2 bases from J, leaving 10 bases between. This CDR3 is CASSSQAQETQYF. The CDR3 DNA follows: TGTGCCAGCAGCTCTCAAGCACAAGAGACCCAGTACTTC.

The V gene is TRBV5-1, the J gene TRBJ2-7; TRBD1 matches 7 bases. Germline lookup yields CDR1 SGHRS and CDR2 YFSETQ. V lost 3 bases to trimming and J lost 6 bases; unmatched junction nucleotides: 12. CDR3 length equals 15 residues. CDR3 amino acids: CASSWTGVGGGEQYF. The CDR3 coding sequence is TGCGCCAGCAGCTGGACAGGCGTCGGTGGGGGCGAGCAGTACTTC.

This clonotype was counted only a few times. The chain combines TRBV20-1 with TRBJ2-3, with D hard to call. Trimming shortened V by 0 bases and J by 4 bases, and 5 bases separated the two germline ends. Germline V gene sequence: CDR1 DFQATT, CDR2 SNEGSKA (reference sequence). The CDR3 runs to 12 residues. CDR3 DNA: TGCAGTGCTAGAGATCATTCAGATACGCAGTATTTT. It specifies CSARDHSDTQYF.

This clonotype appeared many times. The rearrangement links TRBV4-1 to TRBJ2-7, with D perhaps matching TRBD1 or TRBD2 (5 bases each). Germline lookup yields CDR1 MGHRA and CDR2 YSYEKL. Trimming cost V 1 base and J 0 bases, with 10 bases left between them. CDR3 length: 15 amino acids. CDR3 loop: CASSQGGAASYEQYF. The CDR3 DNA sequence: TGCGCCAGCAGCCAAGGAGGGGCAGCCTCCTACGAGCAGTACTTC.